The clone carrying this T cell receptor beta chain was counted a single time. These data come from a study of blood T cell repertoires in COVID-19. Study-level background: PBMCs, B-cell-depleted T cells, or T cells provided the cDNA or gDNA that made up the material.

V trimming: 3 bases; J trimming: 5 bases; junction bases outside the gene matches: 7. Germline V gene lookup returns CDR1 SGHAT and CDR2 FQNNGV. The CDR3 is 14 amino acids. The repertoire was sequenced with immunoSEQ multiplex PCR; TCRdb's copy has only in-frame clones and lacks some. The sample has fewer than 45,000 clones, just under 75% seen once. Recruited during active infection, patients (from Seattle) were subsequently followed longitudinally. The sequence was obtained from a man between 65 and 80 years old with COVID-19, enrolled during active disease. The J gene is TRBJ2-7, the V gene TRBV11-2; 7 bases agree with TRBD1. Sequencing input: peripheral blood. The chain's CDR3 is CASSFAGGFDEQYF. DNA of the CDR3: TGTGCCAGCAGCTTCGCAGGGGGTTTCGACGAGCAGTACTTC.